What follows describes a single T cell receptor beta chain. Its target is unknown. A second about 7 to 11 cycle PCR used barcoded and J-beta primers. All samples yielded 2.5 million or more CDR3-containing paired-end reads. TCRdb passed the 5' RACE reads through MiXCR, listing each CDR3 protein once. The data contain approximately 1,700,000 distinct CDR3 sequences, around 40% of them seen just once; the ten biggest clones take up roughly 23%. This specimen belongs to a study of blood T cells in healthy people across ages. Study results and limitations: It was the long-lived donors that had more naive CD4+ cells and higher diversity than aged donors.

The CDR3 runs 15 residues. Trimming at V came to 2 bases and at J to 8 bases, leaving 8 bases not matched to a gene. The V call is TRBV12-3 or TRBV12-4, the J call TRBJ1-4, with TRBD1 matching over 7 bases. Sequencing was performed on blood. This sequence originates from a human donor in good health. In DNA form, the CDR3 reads TGTGCCAGCAGTTTAATCGGGCAGGGGGGCGAAAAACTGTTTTTT. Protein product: CASSLIGQGGEKLFF.